The entry below gives a single T cell receptor beta chain sequence along with its context. The sample comes from a study of blood T cell repertoires in COVID-19. Measured with immunoSEQ multiplex PCR; TCRdb has only the in-frame clones, and not every one. This sample has about 210,000 clones, with roughly 86% found just once. Germline V gene data show CDR1 as SGHAT and CDR2 as FQDESV (reference sequence). V shed 5 bases and J 5 bases; nucleotides not matched to a gene: 2. The CDR3 runs 12 residues. The TCR comes from a woman in her 50s with active or convalescent COVID-19. Sequenced input: peripheral blood. The rearrangement uses TRBV11-1 and TRBJ1-1; 7 bases align to TRBD1. The DNA of the CDR3 is TGTGCCAGCAGCGAGGACAGGACTGAAGCTTTCTTT. It yields the protein CASSEDRTEAFF.